This TCR beta chain was found in a study of shared clonotypes between healthy human individuals. On the study more broadly: The donor pool was made up of a couple of women and a few men aged 18 to 49.

CD45RO-negative cells were positively selected for CCR7, leaving out terminally differentiated effector memory CD45RA+ cells. This clone was recorded only once. Its cognate antigen is unknown. Original handling: Sequence data from immunoSEQ were junction-only and lacked quality scores; consequently, filtering differed. Assay: immunoSEQ multiplex PCR; the TCRdb copy retains only in-frame clones and omits some. V and J calls and clone size are given by that table; D and trimming were obtained from the DNA. The repertoire has roughly 2.1 million clones, 85% to 95% of them found once; the top ten carry 1.7%. Study outcomes and limitations: Clonotypes not shared had lower generation probabilities than those common to all four donors. Larger richness was generally estimated for naive than memory subsets.

There are 14 residues in the CDR3. The sequence came from a man aged 18-30 years in good health. Some clones in this sample may be carry-over from other donors' samples. J is TRBJ2-1 and V is TRBV12-1; the DNA was not used to check the table's D call, TRBD2. TRBV12-1 is an annotated pseudogene. The sample comprised naive CD8+ T cells from PBMCs. The CDR3 DNA sequence: TGTGCCAGCACCCGACCTAGAGCGGGCGATGAGCAGTTCTTC. Translating gives CASTRPRAGDEQFF.